This T cell receptor beta chain was sequenced in a study of response to subunit inactivated influenza vaccine (dated by TCRdb to the late 2010s). With regard to the full study: Deep quantitative T cell receptor repertoire profiling was used in the study to track responses to a trivalent subunit inactivated influenza vaccine. General conclusions and limits of the study: The authors suggested that each seasonal influenza vaccination may recruit only a limited number of new T cells.

On this clonotype: Its antigen remains unidentified. Base qualities were left out, and no much larger clone turns up one base away.

The method was RT-PCR. For sequencing, an Illumina HiSeq 2500 was employed. TCRdb ran its own pipeline on the public reads, namely fastp trimming at Q25 and MiXCR clone calling, and kept in-frame beta chains. Rows with a matching CDR3 protein are joined into one entry that keeps the most common DNA and genes. The sample has under 200,000 distinct CDR3 sequences on record, about a tenth of them singletons. The ten largest clones represent roughly an eighth of the sample. The time point label, read with the paper, signifies: approximately 45 days after influenza vaccine administration. From V the trimming removes 2 bases and from J it removes 10 bases, while the gene matches leave 8 bases of the junction unaccounted for. As encoded in the germline V gene, CDR1 is MNHEY while CDR2 is SVGEGT. Including cysteine and phenylalanine, the CDR3 has 15 amino acids. CDR3 DNA is the only sequence kept; it has 45 bases, read in frame from the first base.

The sample consisted of non-naive T cells sorted from PBMCs, taken roughly 6 weeks after vaccination. The label giving this sample's cell subset or site can be read as: memory T cell fraction. The TCR was taken from a man over 45 who received an inactivated influenza vaccine. Donor details come from another sample of the same person, matched by shared clones. The chain links TRBV6-2 or TRBV6-3 with TRBJ2-1, with 10 bases in between that match TRBD2. The nucleotide sequence reads TGTGCCAGCAGTTACATGAAGCGGGAGGGTGGGGAGCAGTTCTTC. This codes for CASSYMKREGGEQFF.